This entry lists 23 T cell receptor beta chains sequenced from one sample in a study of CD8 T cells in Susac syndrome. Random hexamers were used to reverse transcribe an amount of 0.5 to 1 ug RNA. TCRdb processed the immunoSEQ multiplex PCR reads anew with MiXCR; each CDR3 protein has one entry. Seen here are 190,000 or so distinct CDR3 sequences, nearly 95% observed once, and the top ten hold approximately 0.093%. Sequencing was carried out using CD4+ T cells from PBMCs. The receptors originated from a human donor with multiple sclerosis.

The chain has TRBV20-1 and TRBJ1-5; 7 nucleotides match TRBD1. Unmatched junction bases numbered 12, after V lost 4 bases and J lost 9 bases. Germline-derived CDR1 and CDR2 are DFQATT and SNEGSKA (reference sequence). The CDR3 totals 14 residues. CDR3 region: CSANAQGGRGPQHF. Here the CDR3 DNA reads TGCAGTGCTAACGCCCAGGGGGGGAGAGGGCCCCAGCATTTT.

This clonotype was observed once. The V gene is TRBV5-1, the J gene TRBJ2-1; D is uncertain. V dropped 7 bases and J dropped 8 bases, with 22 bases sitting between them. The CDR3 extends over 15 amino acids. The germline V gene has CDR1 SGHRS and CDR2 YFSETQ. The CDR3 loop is CASGIGIGRVDEQFF. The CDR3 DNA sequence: TGCGCCAGCGGAATTGGGATTGGCCGAGTTGATGAGCAGTTCTTC.

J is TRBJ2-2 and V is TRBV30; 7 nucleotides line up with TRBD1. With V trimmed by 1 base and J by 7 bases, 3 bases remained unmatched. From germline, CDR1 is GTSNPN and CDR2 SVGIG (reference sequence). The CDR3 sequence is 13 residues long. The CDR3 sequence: CAWSGQGVGELFF. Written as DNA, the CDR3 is TGTGCCTGGAGTGGACAGGGAGTCGGGGAGCTGTTTTTT. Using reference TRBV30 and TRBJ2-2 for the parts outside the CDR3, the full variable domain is SQTIHQWPATLVQPVGSPLSLECTVEGTSNPNLYWYRQAAGRGLQLLFYSVGIGQISSEVPQNLSASRPQDRQFILSSKKLLLSDSGFYLCAWSGQGVGELFFGEGSRLTVL.

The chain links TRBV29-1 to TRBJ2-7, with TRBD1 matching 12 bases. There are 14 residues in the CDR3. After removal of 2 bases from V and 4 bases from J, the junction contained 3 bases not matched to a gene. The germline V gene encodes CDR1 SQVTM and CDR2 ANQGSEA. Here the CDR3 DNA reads TGCAGCGTTGAACCGGGACAGGGGGCATACGAGCAGTACTTC. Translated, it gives CSVEPGQGAYEQYF.

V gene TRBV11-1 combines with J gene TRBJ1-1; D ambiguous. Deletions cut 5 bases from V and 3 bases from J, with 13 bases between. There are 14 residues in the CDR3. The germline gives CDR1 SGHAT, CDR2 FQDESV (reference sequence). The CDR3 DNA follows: TGTGCCAGCAGCGAAGAGCCCCATTACACTGAAGCTTTCTTT. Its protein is CASSEEPHYTEAFF. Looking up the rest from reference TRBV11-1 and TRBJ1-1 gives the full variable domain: EAEVAQSPRYKITEKSQAVAFWCDPISGHATLYWYRQILGQGPELLVQFQDESVVDDSQLPKDRFSAERLKGVDSTLKIQPAELGDSAMYLCASSEEPHYTEAFFGQGTRLTVV.

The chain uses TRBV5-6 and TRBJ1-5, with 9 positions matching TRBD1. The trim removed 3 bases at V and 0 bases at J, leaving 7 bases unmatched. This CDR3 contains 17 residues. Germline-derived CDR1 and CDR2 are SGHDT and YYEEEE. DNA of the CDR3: TGTGCCAGCAGCTCGGACAGGGGCCGAACTAGCAATCAGCCCCAGCATTTT. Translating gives CASSSDRGRTSNQPQHF.

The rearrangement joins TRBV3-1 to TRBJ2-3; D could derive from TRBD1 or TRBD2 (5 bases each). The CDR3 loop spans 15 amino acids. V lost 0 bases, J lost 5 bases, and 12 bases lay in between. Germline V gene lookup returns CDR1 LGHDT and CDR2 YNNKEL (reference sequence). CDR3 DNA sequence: TGTGCCAGCAGCCAAGATAGGGACCGAAGAGATACGCAGTATTTT. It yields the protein CASSQDRDRRDTQYF.

CDR3 nucleotides: TGTGCCAGTGGATCAGGGACCGGACGCTACACCTTC. It encodes CASGSGTGRYTF. The chain links TRBV19 to TRBJ1-2; possible D gene TRBD1, 5 bases. The CDR3 has 12 residues. V dropped 8 bases and J dropped 9 bases, with 16 bases sitting between them. The germline gives CDR1 LNHDA, CDR2 SQIVND (reference sequence).

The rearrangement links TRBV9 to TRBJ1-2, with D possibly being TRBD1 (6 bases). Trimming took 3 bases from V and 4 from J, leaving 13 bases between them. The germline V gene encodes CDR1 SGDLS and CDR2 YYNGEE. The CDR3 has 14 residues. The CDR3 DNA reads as TGTGCCAGCAGCGAACAGGGTGGGACCTATGGCTACACCTTC. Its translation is CASSEQGGTYGYTF.

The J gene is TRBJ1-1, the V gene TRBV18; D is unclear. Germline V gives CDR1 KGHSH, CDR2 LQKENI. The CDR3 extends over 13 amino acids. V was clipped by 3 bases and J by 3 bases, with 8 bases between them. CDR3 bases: TGTGCCAGCTCACCCGGCGAGCACACTGAAGCTTTCTTT. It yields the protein CASSPGEHTEAFF.

The CDR3 coding sequence is TGTGCCAGCAGGTCCACTAGCGGGAGGGAGGAGACCCAGTACTTC. Its protein product is CASRSTSGREETQYF. The V and J genes are TRBV2 and TRBJ2-5; 13 bases are a match to TRBD2. Trimming cost V 6 bases and J 5 bases; bases outside gene matches: 6. Germline CDR1 is SNHLY and CDR2 is FYNNEI. This CDR3 region has 15 residues.

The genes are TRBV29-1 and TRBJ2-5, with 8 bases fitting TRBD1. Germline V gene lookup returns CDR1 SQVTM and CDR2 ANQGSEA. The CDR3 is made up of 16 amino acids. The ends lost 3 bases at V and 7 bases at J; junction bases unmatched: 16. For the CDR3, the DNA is TGCAGCGTTGACTCCCGGACAGGGACGTCTCTTGGGACCCAGTACTTC. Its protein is CSVDSRTGTSLGTQYF. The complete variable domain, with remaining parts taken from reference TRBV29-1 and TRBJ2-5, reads SAVISQKPSRDICQRGTSLTIQCQVDSQVTMMFWYRQQPGQSLTLIATANQGSEATYESGFVIDKFPISRPNLTFSTLTVSNMSPEDSSIYLCSVDSRTGTSLGTQYFGPGTRLLVL.

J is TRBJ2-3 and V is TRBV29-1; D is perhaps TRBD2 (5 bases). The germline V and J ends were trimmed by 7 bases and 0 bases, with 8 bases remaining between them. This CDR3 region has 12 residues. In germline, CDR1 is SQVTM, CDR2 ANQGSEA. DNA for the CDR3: TGCAGCGCTGTAGCGAGCACAGATACGCAGTATTTT. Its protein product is CSAVASTDTQYF.

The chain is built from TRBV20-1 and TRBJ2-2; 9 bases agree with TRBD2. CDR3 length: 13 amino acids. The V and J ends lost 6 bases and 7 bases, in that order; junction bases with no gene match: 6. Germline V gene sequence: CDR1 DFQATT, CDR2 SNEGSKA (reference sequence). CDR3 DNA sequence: TGCAGTGCGCGGGAGGGGTCGGTCGGGGAGCTGTTTTTT. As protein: CSAREGSVGELFF.

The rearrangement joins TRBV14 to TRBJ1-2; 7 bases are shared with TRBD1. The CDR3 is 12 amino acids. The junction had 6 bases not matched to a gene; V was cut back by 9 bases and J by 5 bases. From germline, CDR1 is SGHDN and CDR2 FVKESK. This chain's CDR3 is CASSRQGYGYTF. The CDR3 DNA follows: TGTGCCAGTAGTCGACAGGGTTATGGCTACACCTTC.

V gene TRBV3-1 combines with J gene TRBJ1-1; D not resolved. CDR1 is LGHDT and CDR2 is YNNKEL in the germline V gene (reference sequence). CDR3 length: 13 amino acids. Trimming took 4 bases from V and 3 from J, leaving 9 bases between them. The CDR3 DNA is TGTGCCAGCAGCCGGCGAACCCACACTGAAGCTTTCTTT. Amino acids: CASSRRTHTEAFF.

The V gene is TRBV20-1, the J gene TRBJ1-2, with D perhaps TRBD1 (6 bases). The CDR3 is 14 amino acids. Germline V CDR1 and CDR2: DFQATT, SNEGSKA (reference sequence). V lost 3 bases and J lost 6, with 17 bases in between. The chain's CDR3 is CSASQQGFRDGYTF. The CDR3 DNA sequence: TGCAGTGCTAGCCAACAGGGCTTCAGGGATGGCTACACCTTC.

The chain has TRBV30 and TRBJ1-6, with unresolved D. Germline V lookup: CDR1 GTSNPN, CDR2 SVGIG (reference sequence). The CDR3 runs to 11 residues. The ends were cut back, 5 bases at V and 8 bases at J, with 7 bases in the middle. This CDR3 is CAWGVDSPLHF. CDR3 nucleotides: TGTGCCTGGGGGGTGGATTCACCCCTCCACTTT.

Written as DNA, the CDR3 is TGTGCCAGCAGCCCCCGAGAGGGTGTATACGAGCAGTACTTC. Residues: CASSPREGVYEQYF. The chain joins TRBV9 to TRBJ2-7, with a tentative D call TRBD2 (5 bases). From germline, CDR1 is SGDLS and CDR2 YYNGEE. V was pared by 4 bases and J by 4 bases, with 15 bases between. CDR3 length: 14 amino acids.

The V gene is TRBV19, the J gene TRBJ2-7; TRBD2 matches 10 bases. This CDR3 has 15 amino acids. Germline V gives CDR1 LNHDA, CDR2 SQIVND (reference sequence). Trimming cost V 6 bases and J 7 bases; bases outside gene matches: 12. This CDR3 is CASSPVVAGGEEQYF. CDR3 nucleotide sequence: TGTGCCAGTAGCCCGGTGGTAGCGGGGGGCGAAGAGCAGTACTTC.

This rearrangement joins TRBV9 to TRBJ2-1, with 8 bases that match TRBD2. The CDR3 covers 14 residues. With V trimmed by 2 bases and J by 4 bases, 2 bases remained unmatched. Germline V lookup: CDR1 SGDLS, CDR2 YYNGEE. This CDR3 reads CASSVASGYNEQFF. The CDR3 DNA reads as TGTGCCAGCAGCGTTGCTAGCGGGTACAATGAGCAGTTCTTC.

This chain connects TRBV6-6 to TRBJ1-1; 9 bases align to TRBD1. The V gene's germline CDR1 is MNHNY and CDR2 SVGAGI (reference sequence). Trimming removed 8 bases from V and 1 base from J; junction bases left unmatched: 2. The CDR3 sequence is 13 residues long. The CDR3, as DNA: TGTGCCAGCGGGACAGGGAGGAACACTGAAGCTTTCTTT. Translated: CASGTGRNTEAFF.

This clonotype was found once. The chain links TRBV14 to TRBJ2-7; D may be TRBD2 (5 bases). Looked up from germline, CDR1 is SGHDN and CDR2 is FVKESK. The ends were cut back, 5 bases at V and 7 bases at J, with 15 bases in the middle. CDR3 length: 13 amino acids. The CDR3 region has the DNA TGTGCCAGCAGCTTCCAAGGTCTAGCAGAGCAGTACTTC. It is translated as CASSFQGLAEQYF. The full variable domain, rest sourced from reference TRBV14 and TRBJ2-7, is EAGVTQFPSHSVIEKGQTVTLRCDPISGHDNLYWYRRVMGKEIKFLLHFVKESKQDESGMPNNRFLAERTGGTYSTLKVQPAELEDSGVYFCASSFQGLAEQYFGPGTRLTVT.